What follows are 19 T cell receptor beta chains derived from one specimen sequenced in a study of cytomegalovirus exposure and HLA in healthy donors. In the PCR, 60 Vbeta and 13 Jbeta primers were used. Clones were sequenced by immunoSEQ multiplex PCR, and TCRdb holds only the in-frame ones, with some missing. The table shows 200,000 or so clones, with under 90% occurring only once. Sequences were obtained from PBMCs. Source of these receptors: a human donor in good health.

The rearrangement uses TRBV5-1 and TRBJ2-7, with 7 bases lining up with TRBD2. The V gene's germline CDR1 is SGHRS and CDR2 YFSETQ. With V trimmed by 0 bases and J by 2 bases, 5 bases remained unmatched. The CDR3 sequence is 15 residues long. CDR3 in amino acids: CASSLGGTTPYEQYF. In DNA, the CDR3 is TGCGCCAGCAGCTTGGGAGGGACTACCCCCTACGAGCAGTACTTC. Complete variable domain (other parts from reference TRBV5-1 and TRBJ2-7): KAGVTQTPRYLIKTRGQQVTLSCSPISGHRSVSWYQQTPGQGLQFLFEYFSETQRNKGNFPGRFSGRQFSNSRSEMNVSTLELGDSALYLCASSLGGTTPYEQYFGPGTRLTVT.

As DNA, the CDR3 is TGTGCCAGCAGCTTTAAAGCAGGGGATTTGGCTGAAGCTTTCTTT. This codes for CASSFKAGDLAEAFF. The chain couples TRBV7-6 to TRBJ1-1; a weak D match, TRBD1 (6 bases). CDR1 and CDR2 from the germline V gene are SGHVS and FNYEAQ. The CDR3 is made up of 15 amino acids. Trimming shortened V by 3 bases and J by 6 bases, and 17 bases separated the two germline ends.

This rearrangement joins TRBV5-4 to TRBJ2-7; TRBD2 aligns across 16 bases. The CDR3 spans 17 residues. Germline V gives CDR1 SGHNT, CDR2 YYREEE (reference sequence). The trim removed 4 bases at V and 4 bases at J, leaving 8 bases unmatched. The CDR3 DNA follows: TGTGCCAGCAGCCCGGGGACTAGCGGGAGGGCAAGGTACGAGCAGTACTTC. This codes for CASSPGTSGRARYEQYF.

The V and J genes are TRBV9 and TRBJ2-2; the D is unclear. Germline assignment: CDR1 SGDLS and CDR2 YYNGEE. Trimming took off 0 bases at V and 2 bases at J, with 5 bases between the two ends. The CDR3 length is 14 residues. The CDR3 reads CASSVGLNTGELFF. For the CDR3, the DNA is TGTGCCAGCAGCGTAGGGCTTAACACCGGGGAGCTGTTTTTT.

A single count supports this clone. This chain connects TRBV20-1 to TRBJ2-7, with a possible D match to TRBD2 (5 bases). Germline V gives CDR1 DFQATT, CDR2 SNEGSKA (reference sequence). V was pared by 4 bases and J by 6 bases, with 10 bases between. CDR3 length: 11 amino acids. CDR3 bases: TGCAGTGCTACGGACTTCCCCGAGCAGTACTTC. It translates to CSATDFPEQYF.

The V call is TRBV6-6, the J call TRBJ2-7; D perhaps matches TRBD1 (5 bases). The CDR3 contains 12 residues. From germline, CDR1 is MNHNY and CDR2 SVGAGI (reference sequence). The V end was cut by 6 bases, the J end by 1 base, with 7 bases between. The chain's CDR3 is CASRRGSYEQYF. Written as DNA, the CDR3 is TGTGCCAGCAGAAGGGGATCCTACGAGCAGTACTTC.

The chain employs TRBV30 and TRBJ1-3; unclear D gene. CDR3 length: 17 amino acids. V lost 2 bases and J 0 bases, leaving 17 bases between the germline ends. From germline, CDR1 is GTSNPN and CDR2 SVGIG (reference sequence). CDR3 sequence: CAWSPPVRTFSGNTIYF. The DNA for the CDR3 is TGTGCCTGGAGTCCCCCCGTCAGAACCTTCTCTGGAAACACCATATATTTT.

This clone is medium-sized. The junction differs from germline at one of its ends, possibly a read error. This sequence joins TRBV27 and TRBJ1-1, with D perhaps TRBD1 (6 bases). The CDR3 contains 15 residues. Germline-derived CDR1 and CDR2 are MNHEY and SMNVEV (reference sequence). The CDR3 nucleotides read TGTGCCGTCCAGCAGGGATACGGACAGAACACTGAGGCTTTCTTT. Translating gives CAVQQGYGQNTEAFF.

The chain links TRBV21-1 to TRBJ2-3; the D call TRBD1 from the table was never checked on the DNA. TRBV21-1 is a pseudogene segment. The CDR3 has 19 residues. CDR3 sequence: CASSKNEDSFWASTDTQYF. The CDR3 DNA follows: TGTGCCAGCAGCAAAAATGAGGACAGCTTTTGGGCTAGCACAGATACGCAGTATTTT.

This chain links TRBV2 with TRBJ2-1, with D tentatively TRBD2 (5 bases). This CDR3 spans 16 amino acids. V shed 4 bases and J shed 5 bases, with 18 bases lying between them. Germline V gene data show CDR1 as SNHLY and CDR2 as FYNNEI. The CDR3 DNA is TGTGCCAGCAGTGTTCGAGTCGCGGGCGTAAACAATGAGCAGTTCTTC. Its protein product is CASSVRVAGVNNEQFF.

The gene calls are TRBV6-1 and TRBJ2-1, with D maybe TRBD2 (6 bases). Trimming cost V 2 bases and J 9 bases, with 17 bases left between them. Germline CDR1 is MNHNS and CDR2 is SASEGT. The CDR3 runs 15 residues. CDR3 coding DNA: TGTGCCAGCAGTGAACCCCCTACGGGAGTTGCTGAGCAGTTCTTC. This gives the protein CASSEPPTGVAEQFF.

The gene calls are TRBV5-5 and TRBJ1-3; tentatively, D is TRBD1 (6 bases). CDR3 length: 15 residues. V lost 0 bases, J lost 8 bases, and 15 bases lay in between. The V gene's germline CDR1 is SGHKS and CDR2 YYEKEE (reference sequence). CDR3 sequence reads: CASSLVGTKKDTIYF. CDR3 in DNA: TGTGCCAGCAGCTTGGTAGGGACAAAAAAAGACACCATATATTTT.

V usage is TRBV5-1 and J usage is TRBJ2-3; TRBD1 matches at 11 bases. V dropped 3 bases and J dropped 4; count of bases not matched to a gene: 7. The CDR3 runs 16 residues. The germline V gene has CDR1 SGHRS and CDR2 YFSETQ. This chain's CDR3 is CASSSRTGGISDTQYF. Written as DNA, the CDR3 is TGCGCCAGCAGCTCCAGGACAGGGGGCATATCAGATACGCAGTATTTT.

This clone was seen a handful of times. V gene TRBV15 combines with J gene TRBJ2-5, with TRBD1 identical over 10 bases. The length of the CDR3 is 16 residues. The V gene's germline CDR1 is LNHNV and CDR2 YYDKDF (reference sequence). After removal of 1 base from V and 2 bases from J, the junction contained 4 bases not matched to a gene. CDR3 sequence (DNA): TGTGCCACCAGCAGAGGGGACAGGGGAGATCAAGAGACCCAGTACTTC. This encodes CATSRGDRGDQETQYF.

The V and J genes are TRBV6-1 and TRBJ2-3; no reliable D call. Looked up from germline, CDR1 is MNHNS and CDR2 is SASEGT. The CDR3 covers 12 residues. V was cut by 5 bases and J by 4 bases, with 7 bases left in between. The CDR3: CASSISPDTQYF. The CDR3 DNA follows: TGTGCCAGCAGTATTAGTCCAGATACGCAGTATTTT.

V usage is TRBV21-1 and J usage is TRBJ2-3; TRBD1 is taken as the D call from the table, unchecked against the DNA. TRBV21-1 represents a pseudogene. This CDR3 region has 18 residues. CDR3 sequence reads: CASSKAEQGQGMTDTQYF. The CDR3 bases are TGTGCCAGCAGCAAAGCGGAGCAGGGACAGGGGATGACAGATACGCAGTATTTT.

The table lists this clone with a count of one. The chain has TRBV7-8 and TRBJ2-1, with D possibly TRBD2 on 6 matching bases. The germline V and J ends were trimmed by 7 bases and 0 bases, with 25 bases remaining between them. This CDR3 spans 19 amino acids. The germline V gene has CDR1 SGHVS and CDR2 FQNEAQ. The CDR3 nucleotides are TGTGCCAGCAAGCCTTTTTCCCTAGCGACTCGTTTCTCCTACAATGAGCAGTTCTTC. Its protein is CASKPFSLATRFSYNEQFF. Full variable domain (outside the CDR3, taken from reference TRBV7-8 and TRBJ2-1): GAGVSQSPRYKVAKRGQDVALRCDPISGHVSLFWYQQALGQGPEFLTYFQNEAQLDKSGLPSDRFFAERPEGSVSTLKIQRTQQEDSAVYLCASKPFSLATRFSYNEQFFGPGTRLTVL.

CDR3: CASSNTIQIHNEQFF. In DNA form, the CDR3 reads TGTGCCAGCAGTAACACGATACAGATACACAATGAGCAGTTCTTC. J is TRBJ2-1 and V is TRBV6-5; D is unresolved. The germline V gene encodes CDR1 MNHEY and CDR2 SVGAGI. Deletions cut 5 bases from V and 5 bases from J, with 16 bases between. CDR3 size: 15 residues.

The chain is built from TRBV19 and TRBJ2-7, with D perhaps matching TRBD2 (6 bases). The CDR3 spans 13 residues. CDR1 and CDR2 from the germline V gene are LNHDA and SQIVND (reference sequence). The V gene lost 9 bases and the J gene lost 3 bases, with 15 bases spanning the gap. The CDR3 DNA follows: TGTGCCAGCTCCAGGACTATTCGCTACGAGCAGTACTTC. As protein: CASSRTIRYEQYF.